The rows below give T cell receptor beta chains drawn from one sample of a study of cytomegalovirus exposure and HLA in healthy donors. Libraries were prepared by immunoSEQ multiplex PCR; TCRdb keeps only in-frame clonotypes and omits some of them. The data contain nearly 110,000 clones, around 71% of them singletons. The material sequenced was PBMCs. Every receptor here comes from a boy between 10 and 17 years old in good health and CMV-seronegative. Both conserved end residues are part of each CDR3. A D gene is named only where the DNA matches it firmly. Clone size appears in some rows only: once, few, many, or a class for an expanded clone.

j_call: TRBJ2-7
clone_size: .
v_call: TRBV7-8
d_call: .
cdr3_aa: CASSLGALYEQYF
cdr3_nt: TGTGCCAGCAGCTTAGGGGCACTCTACGAGCAGTACTTC

j_call: TRBJ1-4
clone_size: once
v_call: TRBV5-8
d_call: .
cdr3_aa: CASSLGARIYEKLFF
cdr3_nt: TGTGCCAGCAGCTTGGGGGCCAGGATATATGAAAAACTGTTTTTT

j_call: TRBJ2-5
clone_size: .
v_call: TRBV5-1
d_call: .
cdr3_aa: CASSGDGSKETQYF
cdr3_nt: TGCGCCAGCAGCGGTGACGGGTCTAAAGAGACCCAGTACTTC

j_call: TRBJ2-7
clone_size: .
v_call: TRBV7-2
d_call: TRBD1
cdr3_aa: CASSLAGGQGYEQYF
cdr3_nt: TGTGCCAGCAGCTTAGCGGGGGGACAGGGCTACGAGCAGTACTTC

j_call: TRBJ2-3
clone_size: .
v_call: TRBV19
d_call: TRBD2
cdr3_aa: CASSIGGGFTDTQYF
cdr3_nt: TGTGCCAGTAGTATTGGCGGGGGATTCACAGATACGCAGTATTTT

j_call: TRBJ2-7
clone_size: .
v_call: TRBV27
d_call: .
cdr3_aa: CASSHGIPYEQYF
cdr3_nt: TGTGCCAGCAGTCACGGGATACCCTACGAGCAGTACTTC

j_call: TRBJ1-4
clone_size: few
v_call: TRBV28
d_call: .
cdr3_aa: CASSTGGDPNEKLFF
cdr3_nt: TGTGCCAGCAGCACTGGAGGGGATCCTAATGAAAAACTGTTTTTT

j_call: TRBJ2-1
clone_size: .
v_call: TRBV5-1
d_call: .
cdr3_aa: CASSSPPGGSTYNEQFF
cdr3_nt: TGCGCCAGCAGCTCCCCCCCAGGGGGGTCTACCTACAATGAGCAGTTCTTC

j_call: TRBJ2-3
clone_size: .
v_call: TRBV6-4
d_call: TRBD2
cdr3_aa: CASSVGLAGGGTDTQYF
cdr3_nt: TGTGCCAGCAGTGTGGGACTAGCGGGGGGCGGCACAGATACGCAGTATTTT

j_call: TRBJ1-6
clone_size: .
v_call: TRBV7-2
d_call: TRBD1
cdr3_aa: CASSLGQGHSPLHF
cdr3_nt: TGTGCCAGCAGCTTGGGACAGGGACATTCACCCCTCCACTTT

j_call: TRBJ2-7
clone_size: once
v_call: TRBV20-1
d_call: .
cdr3_aa: CSAVYEQYF
cdr3_nt: TGCAGTGCCGTCTACGAGCAGTACTTC

j_call: TRBJ2-4
clone_size: few
v_call: TRBV2
d_call: TRBD1
cdr3_aa: CASSDEGAGNIQYF
cdr3_nt: TGTGCCAGCAGTGACGAGGGGGCAGGAAACATTCAGTACTTC

j_call: TRBJ1-1
clone_size: .
v_call: TRBV29-1
d_call: .
cdr3_aa: CSVAQANAEAFF
cdr3_nt: TGCAGCGTTGCACAGGCTAACGCTGAAGCTTTCTTT

j_call: TRBJ2-7
clone_size: .
v_call: TRBV7-8
d_call: .
cdr3_aa: CASSPRYEQYF
cdr3_nt: TGTGCCAGCAGCCCTAGGTACGAGCAGTACTTC

j_call: TRBJ1-2
clone_size: .
v_call: TRBV4-3
d_call: .
cdr3_aa: CASSRLTGTGDYGYTF
cdr3_nt: TGCGCCAGCAGCCGCTTAACAGGAACCGGAGACTATGGCTACACCTTC

j_call: TRBJ1-2
clone_size: .
v_call: TRBV2
d_call: TRBD1
cdr3_aa: CASRPGQGNGYTF
cdr3_nt: TGTGCCAGCAGACCGGGACAGGGGAACGGCTACACCTTC

j_call: TRBJ2-3
clone_size: once
v_call: TRBV5-1
d_call: TRBD2
cdr3_aa: CASSLTSGSTDTQYF
cdr3_nt: TGCGCCAGCAGCTTGACTAGCGGGAGCACAGATACGCAGTATTTT

j_call: TRBJ1-4
clone_size: .
v_call: TRBV4-1
d_call: .
cdr3_aa: CASSQDQGVTSANEKLFF
cdr3_nt: TGCGCCAGCAGCCAAGATCAAGGAGTCACAAGTGCTAATGAAAAACTGTTTTTT

j_call: TRBJ2-7
clone_size: .
v_call: TRBV6-5
d_call: TRBD1
cdr3_aa: CASRSTGAGYEQYF
cdr3_nt: TGTGCCAGCAGATCCACAGGGGCCGGATACGAGCAGTACTTC

j_call: TRBJ2-7
clone_size: .
v_call: TRBV15
d_call: .
cdr3_aa: CATSRDRGFAYEQYF
cdr3_nt: TGTGCCACCAGCAGAGATAGGGGGTTTGCCTACGAGCAGTACTTC

j_call: TRBJ1-3
clone_size: .
v_call: TRBV7-8
d_call: .
cdr3_aa: CASSLSGDTIYF
cdr3_nt: TGTGCCAGCAGCTTATCGGGGGACACCATATATTTT

j_call: TRBJ1-3
clone_size: .
v_call: TRBV4-1
d_call: .
cdr3_aa: CASSQVTGRNTIYF
cdr3_nt: TGCGCCAGCAGCCAAGTTACAGGGAGAAACACCATATATTTT

j_call: TRBJ2-3
clone_size: .
v_call: TRBV15
d_call: TRBD2
cdr3_aa: CATSIPRGGTDTQYF
cdr3_nt: TGTGCCACCAGCATCCCCCGGGGGGGCACAGATACGCAGTATTTT

j_call: TRBJ1-4
clone_size: .
v_call: TRBV10-1
d_call: .
cdr3_aa: CASSGGPNEKLFF
cdr3_nt: TGCGCCAGCAGTGGGGGCCCGAATGAAAAACTGTTTTTT

j_call: TRBJ1-2
clone_size: few
v_call: TRBV7-9
d_call: .
cdr3_aa: CASSASETVYGYTF
cdr3_nt: TGTGCCAGCAGCGCTTCGGAGACAGTCTATGGCTACACCTTC

j_call: TRBJ2-3
clone_size: .
v_call: TRBV5-1
d_call: TRBD2
cdr3_aa: CASSPRGLAGTDTQYF
cdr3_nt: TGCGCCAGCAGCCCGCGCGGACTAGCGGGCACAGATACGCAGTATTTT

j_call: TRBJ1-1
clone_size: .
v_call: TRBV29-1
d_call: .
cdr3_aa: CSVLMTAGRTEAFF
cdr3_nt: TGCAGCGTCCTTATGACAGCGGGCCGCACTGAAGCTTTCTTT

j_call: TRBJ2-2
clone_size: .
v_call: TRBV2
d_call: .
cdr3_aa: CASSVKRTLTGELFF
cdr3_nt: TGTGCCAGCAGTGTAAAAAGGACATTGACCGGGGAGCTGTTTTTT

j_call: TRBJ1-4
clone_size: .
v_call: TRBV30
d_call: .
cdr3_aa: CAWNYRANEKLFF
cdr3_nt: TGTGCCTGGAACTACCGAGCTAATGAAAAACTGTTTTTT

j_call: TRBJ2-2
clone_size: .
v_call: TRBV5-1
d_call: TRBD1
cdr3_aa: CASSSLPGQGNTGELFF
cdr3_nt: TGCGCCAGCAGCTCACTTCCGGGACAGGGGAACACCGGGGAGCTGTTTTTT

j_call: TRBJ2-7
clone_size: .
v_call: TRBV7-3
d_call: TRBD2
cdr3_aa: CASSLRGGSSYEQYF
cdr3_nt: TGTGCCAGCAGCTTACGGGGGGGGAGCTCCTACGAGCAGTACTTC

j_call: TRBJ1-1
clone_size: .
v_call: TRBV2
d_call: TRBD1
cdr3_aa: CASRGGQGRNTEAFF
cdr3_nt: TGTGCCAGCAGGGGGGGACAGGGTAGGAACACTGAAGCTTTCTTT

j_call: TRBJ2-7
clone_size: few
v_call: TRBV28
d_call: TRBD2
cdr3_aa: CASRTSGSYEQYF
cdr3_nt: TGTGCCAGCAGGACTAGCGGCTCCTACGAGCAGTACTTC

j_call: TRBJ1-1
clone_size: few
v_call: TRBV2
d_call: TRBD1
cdr3_aa: CASSEPETGQGKTEAFF
cdr3_nt: TGTGCCAGCAGTGAACCCGAAACTGGACAGGGTAAGACTGAAGCTTTCTTT

j_call: TRBJ1-1
clone_size: few
v_call: TRBV9
d_call: .
cdr3_aa: CASSVEEGGTEAFF
cdr3_nt: TGTGCCAGCAGCGTAGAGGAGGGGGGGACTGAAGCTTTCTTT

j_call: TRBJ2-5
clone_size: .
v_call: TRBV7-2
d_call: .
cdr3_aa: CASSLGDWSQETQYF
cdr3_nt: TGTGCCAGCAGCTTAGGAGATTGGAGTCAAGAGACCCAGTACTTC

j_call: TRBJ2-7
clone_size: few
v_call: TRBV6-6
d_call: .
cdr3_aa: CASSYTDSYEQYF
cdr3_nt: TGTGCCAGCAGTTACACGGACAGCTACGAGCAGTACTTC

j_call: TRBJ2-7
clone_size: .
v_call: TRBV6-5
d_call: .
cdr3_aa: CASSYSESYEQYF
cdr3_nt: TGTGCCAGCAGTTACTCAGAGTCCTACGAGCAGTACTTC

j_call: TRBJ2-2
clone_size: .
v_call: TRBV6-5
d_call: .
cdr3_aa: CASSYRGTGELFF
cdr3_nt: TGTGCCAGCAGTTACCGCGGTACCGGGGAGCTGTTTTTT

j_call: TRBJ1-1
clone_size: .
v_call: TRBV11-2
d_call: .
cdr3_aa: CASSLDLTGEAFF
cdr3_nt: TGTGCCAGCAGCTTAGATCTCACAGGTGAAGCTTTCTTT

j_call: TRBJ2-3
clone_size: few
v_call: TRBV7-9
d_call: .
cdr3_aa: CASSEPGHEGGTDTQYF
cdr3_nt: TGTGCCAGCAGCGAGCCGGGCCACGAGGGTGGCACAGATACGCAGTATTTT

j_call: TRBJ1-3
clone_size: .
v_call: TRBV7-2
d_call: .
cdr3_aa: CASSLRGKTGNTIYF
cdr3_nt: TGTGCCAGCAGCTTAAGAGGGAAAACTGGAAACACCATATATTTT

j_call: TRBJ1-1
clone_size: .
v_call: TRBV18
d_call: .
cdr3_aa: CASSPLEGNTEAFF
cdr3_nt: TGTGCCAGCTCACCACTTGAGGGGAACACTGAAGCTTTCTTT